This T cell receptor (beta chain) is drawn from a study of tissue-resident memory T cells in lung cancer (dated by TCRdb to between 2019 and 2020). Context from the whole study: TCR beta-chain sequencing compared paired tumor TRM and tumor non-TRM populations from around 11 lung cancer patients. Results and caveats for the whole study, not just this receptor: The most expanded clonotype averaged roughly 20% of sequenced TRM cells per patient, suggesting expansion of a single tumor antigen-specific clone. Compared with tumor non-TRM cells, tumor TRM cells had a significantly more restricted TCR repertoire, with lower Shannon-Wiener and inverse Simpson diversity. Expanded clonotypes accounted for roughly 76% of tumor TRM repertoires on average, versus approximately 50% of tumor non-TRM repertoires.

CD8+ T cells were sorted by CD103 expression on a BD FACSAria-II directly into ice-cold TRIzol LS reagent. Freshly resected lung tumor tissue was obtained at surgical resection. Fresh cells were Fc receptor-blocked, then stained for CD45, CD4, CD3, CD8A and CD103, with DAPI used for live/dead discrimination. A miRNeasy kit was used to purify total RNA from the sorted CD103+ and CD103- CD8+ T cells. Tumor-infiltrating CD8+ cytotoxic T cells were sorted according to CD103 expression so that tissue-resident memory (TRM) cells were separated from non-TRM cells. Donors were patients with treatment-naive lung cancer. Patients with respiratory malignancies who were newly diagnosed and untreated were recruited prospectively after referral. This clonotype is characterized as large (0.1 to 1%). Its target antigen remains unknown. No qualities accompany the bases; no much larger clone lies one base away. Deletion took 2 bases off V and 5 bases off J, with a span of 17 bases between the germline ends. CDR1 and CDR2 were assigned from the germline V gene as MDHEN and SYDVKM. CDR3 length: 16 amino acids, cysteine to phenylalanine. Only the CDR3 DNA stays, 48 bases, in frame from base 1.

For sequencing, an Illumina MiSeq was employed. Unique molecular identifiers were built into the TCR sequencing libraries, which were indexed using TruSeq single indexes. In the original analysis: TCR reads were mapped and error-corrected with MIGEC v1.2.7 and were then analyzed with VDJtools v1.1.7, with default settings applied for both tools. Shannon-Wiener and inverse Simpson indices, computed in VDJtools, were used to quantify repertoire diversity. A frequency threshold of at least three was used to define expanded TCRbeta clonotypes. Across the approximately ten patients, Wilcoxon rank-sum tests were used for the statistical comparisons of TCR diversity between tumor TRM and non-TRM populations. The public reads were reprocessed in TCRdb via fastp at Q25 and MiXCR, keeping in-frame beta chains. A single entry per CDR3 protein holds the most common genes and DNA from its merged rows. The V and J calls were determined by TCRdb, not by the authors. This sample is represented by about 300 distinct CDR3 sequences; less than 20% of them were singletons. More than 50% of the sample lies in the top ten.

The chain is assembled from TRBV28 and TRBJ2-3; possibly the D gene is TRBD2, per 5 matching bases. The TCR sequence derives from a human donor with treatment-naive lung cancer (subtype not recorded). Material: CD103+ CD8+ T cells from lung tumor tissue. The cell subset or site label of this sample denotes: tissue-resident memory (TRM) CD8+ CTLs. The encoded CDR3 is CASSLIALGMEDTQYF. The DNA sequence follows: TGTGCCAGCAGTTTAATTGCACTAGGTATGGAAGATACGCAGTATTTT.